This T cell receptor beta chain originates from a study of technical replicates of blood from a handful of donors. Some clones are missing from TCRdb's copy, which holds only in-frame ones; the method was immunoSEQ multiplex PCR. The table shows approximately 89,000 clones, with 90% to 95% occurring only once. The sequence was obtained from a human donor in good health. The material sequenced was T cells isolated from PBMCs.

The CDR3, as DNA: TGCGCCAGCTTCCGGGGGGCGAACACCGGGGAGCTGTTTTTT. Translation: CASFRGANTGELFF. The chain combines TRBV5-1 with TRBJ2-2, with 7 nucleotides matching TRBD2. CDR1 SGHRS and CDR2 YFSETQ come from the germline V gene. The CDR3 loop spans 14 amino acids. V lost 7 bases and J lost 0; bases outside the gene matches: 3.